The 2 T cell receptor beta chains below come from one sample, sequenced in a study of T-cell memory formation after mild COVID-19. MiXCR was run by TCRdb on the 5' RACE reads, yielding one entry per CDR3 protein. The table has around 130,000 distinct CDR3 sequences, approximately 15% seen once. Sequencing was carried out using PBMCs or a T cell subset sorted from them (not recorded which). All receptors derive from a man younger than 30 who had mild COVID-19 (a few samples of this study predate the infection). Cell type and time point are not known.

V and J are TRBV4-1 and TRBJ2-2; TRBD2 agrees at 14 bases. J was trimmed by 6 bases and V by 8 bases; bases with no gene match: 8. From germline, CDR1 is MGHRA and CDR2 YSYEKL. CDR3 size: 16 residues. CDR3 sequence: CASRLMTSGGAGELFF. CDR3 coding DNA: TGCGCCAGCCGGCTTATGACTAGCGGGGGGGCCGGGGAGCTGTTTTTT.

J is TRBJ2-3 and V is TRBV5-1, with D perhaps TRBD1 or TRBD2 (6 bases each). This CDR3 is 15 amino acids long. In germline, CDR1 is SGHRS, CDR2 YFSETQ. Trimming took 2 bases from V and 0 from J, leaving 10 bases between them. CDR3 loop: CASSFSGASTDTQYF. In DNA, the CDR3 is TGCGCCAGCAGCTTCTCGGGGGCGAGCACAGATACGCAGTATTTT.